The next 12 T cell receptor beta chains were all read from a single sample in a study of T cells in Graves' hyperthyroidism and ophthalmopathy. RNA transcripts yielded amplified TCR beta CDR3 regions. The primer set for the first-round RT-PCR of the TCR CDR3 was HTBI. Using its own MiXCR run on the multiplex PCR reads, TCRdb lists one record per CDR3 protein. Seen here are roughly 660,000 distinct CDR3 sequences, approximately 15% observed once, and the top ten hold around 15%. The sequenced sample was blood. These receptors were taken from a man in his fifties or sixties with Graves' hyperthyroidism.

In this sample, this clonotype turned up a few times. J is TRBJ2-7 and V is TRBV29-1, with 7 bases lining up with TRBD1. The V gene end was trimmed by 1 base and the J gene end by 1 base; junction bases not matched to a gene: 1. This CDR3 region has 13 residues. In germline, CDR1 is SQVTM, CDR2 ANQGSEA. The CDR3 sequence is CSVEGGQSYEQYF. The CDR3 region has the DNA TGCAGCGTTGAAGGGGGACAGTCCTACGAGCAGTACTTC.

The chain is built from TRBV6-4 and TRBJ2-1, with 7 bases lining up with TRBD2. The germline CDR1 and CDR2 sequences are MRHNA and SNTAGT. With V trimmed by 11 bases and J by 0 bases, 13 bases remained unmatched. This CDR3 comprises 16 residues. The CDR3 is CASSPGSGTSYNEQFF. The CDR3 DNA is TGTGCCTCCTCCCCGGGGAGCGGGACCTCCTACAATGAGCAGTTCTTC.

The chain joins TRBV2 to TRBJ2-3; 9 bases match TRBD2. The V gene end was trimmed by 6 bases and the J gene end by 1 base; junction bases not matched to a gene: 8. In germline, CDR1 is SNHLY, CDR2 FYNNEI. This CDR3 is 16 amino acids long. Written as DNA, the CDR3 is TGTGCCAGCAGAAAAATAGCGGGAGACGGCACAGATACGCAGTATTTT. Amino acids: CASRKIAGDGTDTQYF.

The chain carries TRBV7-2 and TRBJ2-3; 10 bases align to TRBD2. Per germline, CDR1 SGHTA and CDR2 FQGNSA. The CDR3 is 14 residues long. Trimming cost V 4 bases and J 5 bases; bases outside gene matches: 3. The chain's CDR3 is CASSSRLAGDTQYF. CDR3 DNA sequence: TGTGCCAGCAGCTCAAGACTAGCGGGAGATACGCAGTATTTT.

The J gene is TRBJ2-1, the V gene TRBV20-1; D ambiguous. This CDR3 comprises 13 residues. The V end lost 0 bases, the J end lost 6 bases, and 9 bases lay between the germline ends. The V gene's germline CDR1 is DFQATT and CDR2 SNEGSKA (reference sequence). The CDR3 DNA is TGCAGTGCTAGAGACGGTAGCCTCAATGAGCAGTTCTTC. This translates into CSARDGSLNEQFF.

This clonotype was detected a few times. This rearrangement joins TRBV7-2 to TRBJ1-3; tentatively, D is TRBD1 (6 bases). CDR3 length: 16 residues. Trimming left V 5 bases short and J 4 bases short, with 18 bases between. Per the germline V gene, CDR1 is SGHTA and CDR2 is FQGNSA. The CDR3 here is CASSALQGTLGNTIYF. The CDR3 coding sequence is TGTGCCAGCAGCGCGTTACAGGGAACCCTGGGAAACACCATATATTTT.

This clonotype was recorded many times. The chain has TRBV30 and TRBJ1-1, with 8 bases matching TRBD1. J was trimmed by 4 bases and V by 4 bases; bases with no gene match: 11. The CDR3 has 15 amino acids. CDR1 and CDR2 from the germline V gene are GTSNPN and SVGIG (reference sequence). CDR3: CAWNLGQGEGTEAFF. CDR3 nucleotide sequence: TGTGCCTGGAACCTTGGACAGGGAGAAGGCACTGAAGCTTTCTTT.

This clonotype has at least ten counts. This chain connects TRBV27 to TRBJ1-6; D call uncertain. Trimming took off 4 bases at V and 10 bases at J, with 11 bases between the two ends. CDR3 length: 13 amino acids. CDR1 and CDR2 (germline): MNHEY, SMNVEV (reference sequence). DNA of the CDR3: TGTGCCAGCAGTTCCTCTAAGGGCTCACCCCTCCACTTT. It is translated as CASSSSKGSPLHF.

The genes are TRBV27 and TRBJ1-2, with 9 bases that match TRBD1. This CDR3 has 16 residues. Germline values: CDR1 MNHEY, CDR2 SMNVEV (reference sequence). V was clipped by 6 bases and J by 3 bases; unmatched bases: 11. The CDR3 DNA is TGTGCCAGCAGCTCCCAGGAACAGGGGGCCCACTATGGCTACACCTTC. It yields the protein CASSSQEQGAHYGYTF.

In its sample, this clonotype was seen many times. J is TRBJ2-1 and V is TRBV2, with D uncertain. The V end lost 6 bases, the J end lost 5 bases, and 14 bases lay between the germline ends. Germline V gene sequence: CDR1 SNHLY, CDR2 FYNNEI. CDR3 length: 14 amino acids. In nucleotides, the CDR3 is TGTGCCAGCAGACCCGACGGATCTCACAATGAGCAGTTCTTC. Its translation is CASRPDGSHNEQFF. The whole variable domain, filled in from reference TRBV2 and TRBJ2-1, reads EPEVTQTPSHQVTQMGQEVILRCVPISNHLYFYWYRQILGQKVEFLVSFYNNEISEKSEIFDDQFSVERPDGSNFTLKIRSTKLEDSAMYFCASRPDGSHNEQFFGPGTRLTVL.

In this sample, this clonotype turned up many times. The rearrangement uses TRBV9 and TRBJ1-6; possibly TRBD1 for D (5 bases). V gave up 2 bases and J gave up 5 bases, with 8 bases separating them. This CDR3 is built from 14 residues. Germline values: CDR1 SGDLS, CDR2 YYNGEE. This chain's CDR3 is CASSVDTHNSPLHF. For the CDR3, the DNA is TGTGCCAGCAGCGTGGACACACATAATTCACCCCTCCACTTT. The complete variable domain, with remaining parts taken from reference TRBV9 and TRBJ1-6, reads DSGVTQTPKHLITATGQRVTLRCSPRSGDLSVYWYQQSLDQGLQFLIQYYNGEERAKGNILERFSAQQFPDLHSELNLSSLELGDSALYFCASSVDTHNSPLHFGNGTRLTVT.

The V gene is TRBV18, the J gene TRBJ2-1; 8 bases agree with TRBD1. CDR3 length: 17 amino acids. Germline assignment: CDR1 KGHSH and CDR2 LQKENI. Unmatched junction bases numbered 19, after V lost 6 bases and J lost 9 bases. Here the CDR3 reads CASSPRLTGAIGSEQFF. The CDR3, as DNA: TGTGCCAGCTCTCCTCGATTGACAGGGGCAATTGGAAGTGAGCAGTTCTTC.